This is a list of T cell receptor beta chains from one sample in a study of vaccination and CD4 T cells after COVID-19. TCRdb reprocessed the PCR reads with MiXCR, giving one entry per CDR3 protein. Of about 24,000 distinct CDR3 sequences in the sample, under 65% were seen once. Sequencing used CD4+ T cells from blood, obtained before SARS-CoV-2 vaccination. The receptors stem from a human donor who had recovered from COVID-19. The CDR3 runs from the conserved cysteine through the conserved F or W. The D gene is left open where the match is weak. The listing skips clone size in some rows; elsewhere it reads once, few, many or a size class.

v_gene,abundance,j_gene,len,d_gene,CDR3nt,CDR3aa
TRBV7-6,.,TRBJ2-1,15,TRBD2,TGTGCCAGCAGCTTACGAGCGGGAGAGGGCAATGAGCAGTTCTTC,CASSLRAGEGNEQFF
TRBV19,.,TRBJ1-6,15,.,TGTGCCAGTAGTATAGGGGGACGCATCGTCAAACCCCTCCACTTT,CASSIGGRIVKPLHF
TRBV27,few,TRBJ2-7,16,TRBD1,TGTGCCAGCAGTTTAGTCCGGGCAGGGGGCTCCTACGAGCAGTACTTC,CASSLVRAGGSYEQYF
TRBV7-6,few,TRBJ2-3,16,TRBD2,TGTGCCAGCAGCTCCCCCCTAGCGGACAGCACAGATACGCAGTATTTT,CASSSPLADSTDTQYF
TRBV6-2/TRBV6-3,.,TRBJ2-1,15,.,TGTGCCAGCACCGACCCGAAACCTAGAGCGAATGAGCAGTTCTTC,CASTDPKPRANEQFF
TRBV7-2,.,TRBJ2-5,17,.,TGTGCCAGCAGCTTAGTCCCGGGCTGGGAGAACCAAGAGACCCAGTACTTC,CASSLVPGWENQETQYF
TRBV6-1,few,TRBJ1-2,14,TRBD1,TGTGCCAGCCGGGTTGACAGGGGGCTTTATGGCTACACCTTC,CASRVDRGLYGYTF
TRBV28,.,TRBJ2-7,15,.,TGTGCCAGCAGCCAGGAGGGGACGTCCGCCTACGAGCAGTACTTC,CASSQEGTSAYEQYF
TRBV7-9,.,TRBJ2-7,14,.,TGTGCCAGCAGCTTAGGGACTACCTCCTACGAGCAGTACTTC,CASSLGTTSYEQYF
TRBV20-1,.,TRBJ2-5,12,.,TGCAGTGCACAAGACTTCCAAGAGACCCAGTACTTC,CSAQDFQETQYF
TRBV6-1,.,TRBJ1-2,12,.,TGTGCCAGCAGTGAAGGAAACTATGGCTACACCTTC,CASSEGNYGYTF
TRBV7-2,.,TRBJ2-2,16,TRBD1,TGTGCCAGCAGCCTCCGGACAGGGTCGAACACCGGGGAGCTGTTTTTT,CASSLRTGSNTGELFF
TRBV25-1,.,TRBJ2-5,19,.,TGTGCCAGCAGTGAATATTGGGGAGCCAGGCTTGACCTTAAAGAGACCCAGTACTTC,CASSEYWGARLDLKETQYF
TRBV4-1,.,TRBJ2-3,15,.,TGCGCCAGCAGCCAAGTGGGACACCGCACAGATACGCAGTATTTT,CASSQVGHRTDTQYF
TRBV5-4,.,TRBJ2-1,14,TRBD1,TGTGCCAGCAGCTTAACAGGGGAGACGAGTGAGCAGTTCTTC,CASSLTGETSEQFF
TRBV6-1,.,TRBJ2-3,16,.,TGTGCCAGCAGTGAAAAGAGGAACATACCAACAGATACGCAGTATTTT,CASSEKRNIPTDTQYF
TRBV28,.,TRBJ1-2,12,.,TGTGCCAGCAGTTTGAGGAACTATGGCTACACCTTC,CASSLRNYGYTF
TRBV20-1,few,TRBJ1-2,15,TRBD1,TGCAGTGCTAGCCAGGAGCTTCAGGGGGCGGGGGGCTACACCTTC,CSASQELQGAGGYTF
TRBV20-1,.,TRBJ2-5,11,.,TGCAGTGCTCTAACCGCGGAGACCCAGTACTTC,CSALTAETQYF
TRBV4-1,.,TRBJ2-7,13,.,TGCGCCAGCAGCCAAGATTCAAGGGACGAGCAGTACTTC,CASSQDSRDEQYF
TRBV7-9,.,TRBJ2-1,16,TRBD1,TGTGCCAGCAGCTTAGGTGGGGGAGACAGGGTTAATGAGCAGTTCTTC,CASSLGGGDRVNEQFF